The source of this T cell receptor (beta chain) is a study of shared clonotypes between healthy human individuals. Some clones are missing from TCRdb's copy, which holds only in-frame ones; the method was immunoSEQ multiplex PCR. The sample lists over 2 million clones, over 85% occurring once. The ends were cut back, 0 bases at V and 2 bases at J, with 8 bases in the middle. Germline values: CDR1 ENHRY, CDR2 SYGVKD. This CDR3 region has 14 residues. Only CD45RO-negative cells positively selected for CCR7 counted as naive CD8 cells, so terminally differentiated effector memory CD45RA+ cells were excluded.

The chain links TRBV10-3 to TRBJ2-7; D not certain. This clonotype was sampled from a man between 18 and 29 years old in good health. The source material was naive CD8+ T cells sorted from blood. The DNA of the CDR3 is TGTGCCATCAGTGAGTCGGAGACGACCTACGAGCAGTACTTC. Translated: CAISESETTYEQYF.